The rows below give T cell receptor beta chains drawn from one sample of a study of T cell repertoires in cytomegalovirus infection. TCRdb re-derived calls from the reads in MiXCR, one entry per CDR3 protein. This table holds roughly 700,000 distinct CDR3 sequences, around a third found once. No antigen is known for these receptors. The sample here was cultured PBMCs, taken from culture after CMV antigen stimulation. The source is a human donor in good health (CMV status not recorded). Some clones in this sample may be carry-over from other donors' samples. Both conserved end residues are part of each CDR3. D genes are given only for firm matches. Clone size, where shown, is once, few, many, or a class for clones that have expanded.

d_gene	abundance	v_gene	j_gene	CDR3nt	CDR3aa
-	-	TRBV7-6	TRBJ2-1	TGTGCCAGCAGCTTTCCAGGCTTGAGCTCCTACAATGAGCAGTTCTTC	CASSFPGLSSYNEQFF
-	few	TRBV7-2	TRBJ2-1	TGTGCCAGCAGCTTAAGACAGATTGAGCAGTTCTTC	CASSLRQIEQFF
-	-	TRBV20-1	TRBJ2-1	TGCAGTGCGGCCACCCTAATGAATGAGCAGTTCTTC	CSAATLMNEQFF
TRBD1	-	TRBV6-2/TRBV6-3	TRBJ1-6	TGTGCCAGCAGGTACAGGGGGCCAAGAAGAGATTCACCCCTCCACTTT	CASRYRGPRRDSPLHF
TRBD2	-	TRBV4-1	TRBJ2-1	TGCGCCAGCAGCCATCAACTAGCGGGCACCTACAATGAGCAGTTCTTC	CASSHQLAGTYNEQFF
-	-	TRBV4-1	TRBJ1-4	TGCGCCAGCAGCCAAGGGCCCCCGGGCAGGGCGATTAATGAAAAACTGTTTTTT	CASSQGPPGRAINEKLFF
-	few	TRBV6-2/TRBV6-3	TRBJ1-2	TGTGCCAGCACCCTCGCGGGAAACTATGGCTACACCTTC	CASTLAGNYGYTF
TRBD2	-	TRBV11-2	TRBJ2-1	TGTGCCAGCAGCCCTGGGACTAGCGGGGACTTTGAGCAGTTCTTC	CASSPGTSGDFEQFF
-	-	TRBV10-2	TRBJ2-5	TGCGCCAGCAGTGACGGGCAAGAGACCCAGTACTTC	CASSDGQETQYF
-	many	TRBV7-2	TRBJ2-5	TGTGCCAGCAGCTTGAACAGACAAGAGACCCAGTACTTC	CASSLNRQETQYF
-	few	TRBV7-2	TRBJ2-7	TGTGCCAGCAGCGCACAGCTATACGAGCAGTACTTC	CASSAQLYEQYF
TRBD1	once	TRBV12-3/TRBV12-4	TRBJ2-5	TGTGCCAGCAGTCCTGACAGGGTCCTGGTGACCCAGTACTTC	CASSPDRVLVTQYF
-	few	TRBV27	TRBJ2-7	TGTGCCAGCTCTGAGGGCGACACCTCCTACGAGCAGTACTTC	CASSEGDTSYEQYF
-	few	TRBV7-9	TRBJ2-5	TGTGCCAGCAGCCCGATACAGGGCGAGACCCAGTACTTC	CASSPIQGETQYF
-	few	TRBV11-2	TRBJ2-7	TGTGCCAGCAGCTTACGCGTGGGCGAGCAGTACTTC	CASSLRVGEQYF
-	few	TRBV19	TRBJ2-5	TGTGCCAGTAAGGTCCGACAGGACGGGCAGGAGACCCAGTACTTC	CASKVRQDGQETQYF
-	-	TRBV6-2/TRBV6-3	TRBJ2-2	TGTGCCAGCAGATACACAGGGTATGACACCGGGGAGCTGTTTTTT	CASRYTGYDTGELFF
-	few	TRBV6-6	TRBJ2-5	TGTGCCAGCAGTTACTCGAAGTCTAGGCCAGAGACCCAGTACTTC	CASSYSKSRPETQYF
-	-	TRBV4-1	TRBJ2-5	TGCGCCAGCAGCCAAGAAGGCAGGGATCGGAGGGCGACCCAGTACTTC	CASSQEGRDRRATQYF
-	few	TRBV7-6	TRBJ2-5	TGTGCCAGCAGCCCCCAAGCAGGGGAGACCCAGTACTTC	CASSPQAGETQYF
TRBD1	-	TRBV5-1	TRBJ1-2	TGCGCCAGCAGCTTTGGGCAGGGGGCGAGATACACCTTC	CASSFGQGARYTF
-	few	TRBV5-4	TRBJ1-2	TGTGCCAGCCAGCCCGGCGGGACTAACTATGGCTACACCTTC	CASQPGGTNYGYTF
TRBD2	-	TRBV29-1	TRBJ2-3	TGCAGCGCAGGGACTAGCGGGAGCACAGATACGCAGTATTTT	CSAGTSGSTDTQYF
-	-	TRBV15	TRBJ2-1	TGTGCCACCAGCAGTGGGGGAATGAACAATGAGCAGTTCTTC	CATSSGGMNNEQFF
TRBD1	-	TRBV6-2/TRBV6-3	TRBJ2-1	TGTGCCAGCAGTTACGGACAGGATTACAATGAGCAGTTCTTC	CASSYGQDYNEQFF
-	many	TRBV7-2	TRBJ2-2	TGTGCCAGCAGCAGATTGGGGGGTTCCGGGGAGCTGTTTTTT	CASSRLGGSGELFF
-	few	TRBV7-9	TRBJ2-5	TGTGCCAGCAGCTCATATTTCAGGGGCCACGAGACCCAGTACTTC	CASSSYFRGHETQYF
TRBD1	-	TRBV25-1	TRBJ1-5	TGTGCCAGCAGTGGGAGCGCAGGGGGCCAGCCCCAGCATTTT	CASSGSAGGQPQHF
TRBD2	-	TRBV2	TRBJ2-1	TGTGCCAGCAGTGCCTCGGGGGGGGCTCGGCTCAATGAGCAGTTCTTC	CASSASGGARLNEQFF
-	few	TRBV3-1	TRBJ1-1	TGTGCCAGCAGCCAAGTCTGGGGAGATACTGAAGCTTTCTTT	CASSQVWGDTEAFF
TRBD2	many	TRBV7-2	TRBJ2-4	TGTGCCAGCAGCTTAGGGACTAGCGGGAGGGCCGGTGCCAAAAACATTCAGTACTTC	CASSLGTSGRAGAKNIQYF
TRBD2	-	TRBV7-2	TRBJ2-1	TGTGCCAGCAGCTTAGCTCTAGCGGAGACGTACAATGAGCAGTTCTTC	CASSLALAETYNEQFF
-	-	TRBV6-1	TRBJ1-6	TGTGCCAGCAGTGAAGCGCTAAATTCACCCCTCCACTTT	CASSEALNSPLHF
TRBD1	-	TRBV12-5	TRBJ1-3	TGTGCTAGTGGTTTCTTACAGGGGTCGGCTGGAAACACCATATATTTT	CASGFLQGSAGNTIYF
TRBD1	-	TRBV2	TRBJ1-3	TGTGCCAGCAGCGACAGGGGCCATTTCTCTGGAAACACCATATATTTT	CASSDRGHFSGNTIYF
TRBD2	many	TRBV7-2	TRBJ2-7	TGTGCCAGCAGCTTCCGACTAGCGGCCTACGAGCAGTACTTC	CASSFRLAAYEQYF
-	-	TRBV18	TRBJ1-2	TGTGCCAGCTCACCTGTCGGGAGGGGGACCTATGGCTACACCTTC	CASSPVGRGTYGYTF
-	few	TRBV6-2/TRBV6-3	TRBJ2-3	TGTGCCAGCAGTCGACCTAGCGCGACGGATACGCAGTATTTT	CASSRPSATDTQYF
TRBD1	-	TRBV5-1	TRBJ1-1	TGCGCCAGCAGCCGAGGACAGGGCTTTAACACTGAAGCTTTCTTT	CASSRGQGFNTEAFF
-	many	TRBV10-3	TRBJ2-7	TGTGCCGTTCAGCCAGGGCCCTCCTACGAGCAGTACTTC	CAVQPGPSYEQYF
TRBD1	-	TRBV28	TRBJ2-1	TGTGCCAGCAGTTTAGGACAGGGTCCCTCCTACAATGAGCAGTTCTTC	CASSLGQGPSYNEQFF
-	many	TRBV7-8	TRBJ2-4	TGTGCCAGCAGCTTAGCTCGGGGGTTTGGGGCCAAAAACATTCAGTACTTC	CASSLARGFGAKNIQYF
-	many	TRBV6-1	TRBJ1-5	TGTGCCAGCCGGGACAATAGCAATCAGCCCCAGCATTTT	CASRDNSNQPQHF
-	-	TRBV12-3/TRBV12-4	TRBJ2-2	TGTGCCAGCAGCACCATAGACACCGGGGAGCTGTTTTTT	CASSTIDTGELFF
-	-	TRBV6-6	TRBJ1-3	TGTGCCAGCGCGAGGACGACCGTCTCTGGAAACACCATATATTTT	CASARTTVSGNTIYF
TRBD1	-	TRBV28	TRBJ2-7	TGTGCCAGCAGTTTCTCCGCCCGGGACAGATCGGGGCAGTACTTC	CASSFSARDRSGQYF
-	-	TRBV6-1	TRBJ2-7	TGTGCCAGCAGTGAATTGGACCAGGAGCAGTACTTC	CASSELDQEQYF
-	-	TRBV12-3/TRBV12-4	TRBJ1-2	TGTGCCAGCAGTCGGGACGGAAGGGGCGGCTATGGCTACACCTTC	CASSRDGRGGYGYTF
TRBD1	few	TRBV7-9	TRBJ2-2	TGTGCCAGCAGCTCGCGGGACAGGGAGGCCACCGGGGAGCTGTTTTTT	CASSSRDREATGELFF
-	-	TRBV27	TRBJ1-5	TGTGCCAGCAGTGATAGACGGACCCGACAAATGGGGACTTTCCAGCCCCAGCATTTT	CASSDRRTRQMGTFQPQHF
TRBD2	-	TRBV20-1	TRBJ2-1	TGCAGTGCTGCAGCGGGAGTAGACAATGAGCAGTTCTTC	CSAAAGVDNEQFF
-	-	TRBV20-1	TRBJ2-3	TGCAGTGCTAGAGCCGCTGGGCTAAGCGCAGATACGCAGTATTTT	CSARAAGLSADTQYF
-	few	TRBV12-3/TRBV12-4	TRBJ1-5	TGTGCCAGCAGTTACAGGGACAATCAGCCCCAGCATTTT	CASSYRDNQPQHF
-	once	TRBV3-1	TRBJ1-1	TGTGCCAGCAGTCGTGGTGGAGCTATGAACACTGAAGCTTTCTTT	CASSRGGAMNTEAFF
-	many	TRBV12-3/TRBV12-4	TRBJ2-2	TGTGCCAGCAGTTTTGGGCAGCGAACTGCGAACACCGGGGAGCTGTTTTTT	CASSFGQRTANTGELFF
TRBD2	-	TRBV4-3	TRBJ2-7	TGCGCCAGCAGCCGGAGCGGGAGAGGCGCCTACGAGCAGTACTTC	CASSRSGRGAYEQYF
-	-	TRBV7-9	TRBJ1-1	TGTGCCAGCAGCCTGACAGACAGAGGCACTGAAGCTTTCTTT	CASSLTDRGTEAFF
-	-	TRBV7-2	TRBJ2-2	TGTGCCAGCAGCTTTAACGGCTATAACACCGGGGAGCTGTTTTTT	CASSFNGYNTGELFF
TRBD2	-	TRBV4-2	TRBJ2-2	TGTGCCAGCAGCCGAGGGACTAGCGAAGACGGGGAGCTGTTTTTT	CASSRGTSEDGELFF